This entry is about one TCR beta chain. This entry comes from a study of T cell changes during pregnancy in multiple sclerosis. CDR1 is SGHRS, CDR2 YFSETQ, per germline. The CDR3 spans 15 residues. With V trimmed by 4 bases and J by 8 bases, 11 bases remained unmatched. Sequencing was performed with immunoSEQ multiplex PCR; in TCRdb, only in-frame clones are kept and a portion is missing. The sample carries more than 55,000 clones, about nine tenths recorded once. This rearrangement joins TRBV5-1 to TRBJ1-2; 10 positions agree with TRBD1. The origin of this receptor is a female donor with multiple sclerosis, enrolled in a pregnancy study. The sample consisted of peripheral blood, taken in the second trimester of pregnancy. The chain's CDR3 is CASSPRTGGVDGYTF. In nucleotides, the CDR3 is TGCGCCAGCAGCCCGCGGACAGGGGGGGTGGACGGCTACACCTTC. Based on the CDR3 plus reference TRBV5-1 and TRBJ1-2, the full variable domain is KAGVTQTPRYLIKTRGQQVTLSCSPISGHRSVSWYQQTPGQGLQFLFEYFSETQRNKGNFPGRFSGRQFSNSRSEMNVSTLELGDSALYLCASSPRTGGVDGYTFGSGTRLTVV.